Described below is a single TCR beta chain sequence and its context. Its antigen remains unknown. From RNA transcripts, TCR beta CDR3 regions were amplified. First-round RT-PCR of the TCR CDR3 relied on the HTBI primer set. TCRdb re-called the multiplex PCR reads with MiXCR, one entry per CDR3 protein. The sample has about 570,000 distinct CDR3 sequences; just over 45% are singletons. Trimming removed 6 bases from V and 3 bases from J, with 8 bases in between. The germline gives CDR1 SQVTM, CDR2 ANQGSEA. CDR3 size: 11 residues. These data belong to a study of T cells in Graves' hyperthyroidism and ophthalmopathy. Study-wide findings and caveats: Ophthalmopathy stood apart from stable hyperthyroidism in a 13 V-J model.

Uncontrolled infections, other autoimmune diseases, pregnancy or lactation led to exclusion of patients. This TCR derives from an adult woman with Graves' disease, either hyperthyroidism or ophthalmopathy (not recorded which). The chain has TRBV29-1 and TRBJ1-2; D is uncertain. What was sequenced was peripheral blood or thyroid tissue (not recorded which). The CDR3, as DNA: TGCAGCGTCTATGAACACTATGGCTACACCTTC. Its protein product is CSVYEHYGYTF.